The entry that follows covers one TCR beta chain sequence. Its antigen is unknown. Base qualities are missing; no much larger clone stands one base away. Per the publication, the time point label means: blood sample drawn before combined kidney and bone marrow transplant. The patients were a few recipients of combined kidney and bone marrow transplants from the ITN036ST trial, and samples were available only from these trial subjects. Healthy control blood was processed to PBMCs with a Ficoll density gradient and then cryopreserved, whereas patient PBMCs were collected both before and after transplant. This sample is part of a study of Tregs in tolerant kidney transplant recipients (dated by TCRdb to between 2018 and 2020). At the level of the whole study: The transplants used related donors along with nonmyeloablative bone marrow transplantation, and in the human trials mixed chimerism was transient. Before combined kidney and bone marrow transplantation, this study identified donor-specific regulatory T cells using TCRbeta sequencing and then followed those same cells after transplant. Additional Treg samples were obtained from an approximately three-day mixed lymphocyte reaction with belatacept, in some cases followed by an approximately five-day donor restimulation, before recipient CD4+CD25+CD127- cells were sorted. Once the B cell culture was finished, the cells were sorted into two populations: CD4+CD8-CD25+CD127- and CD4+CD8-4-1BB+CD40L-. Sorted recipient Tregs were cultured for roughly 17 days with irradiated activated donor B cells plus IL-2, and restimulation was performed on day 11. Antibodies distinguished recipient from donor cells when sorting primary belatacept mixed lymphocyte reaction cultures. Activated donor B cells were produced over roughly 10 days on irradiated CD40L-expressing 3T3 cells in the presence of cyclosporin A and IL-4.

What the work shows at the level of the full study, not this receptor alone: Donor-specific Treg expansion exceeded global Treg expansion in tolerant patients, suggesting antigen-driven rather than nonspecific expansion. Although technical replication error seemed to be minimal, the question of biological reproducibility was not addressed directly. Because only a small number of patients were included, the study had limitations, and the results will need to be validated in larger populations as well as under other immunosuppression protocols. Because the PCR primers were changed over time for some patients, nucleotide-level comparison could not be performed across the samples from those patients. The most biologically relevant and donor-specific TCRbeta repertoire appeared to be identified by expanding Tregs with activated donor B cells.

For TCRbeta CDR3 sequencing, genomic DNA was extracted from sorted cells using the QIAGEN DNeasy Blood and Tissue Kit. High-throughput TCRbeta CDR3 sequencing was carried out commercially through immunoSEQ, with PCR amplification with bias correction and internal controls included. The source study handled its data this way. Unique productive TCRbeta sequences were defined by CDR3 nucleotide sequence where primers matched, and otherwise by CDR3 amino acid sequence together with Vbeta and Jbeta genes. Donor-reactive sequences were defined as at least 5-fold expanded in CFSE-low cells versus unstimulated cells, with frequency of at least 0.01% in CFSE-low cells. Repertoire divergence was quantified by Jensen-Shannon divergence calculated from the top 100 TCRbeta sequences ranked by frequency. For samples with multiple sequencing runs, sorting error was corrected in each run separately before the runs were combined. TCRdb took over this immuneACCESS table, retaining in-frame rearrangements with V and J assigned. Such tables are incomplete; in checked studies, under half of the missing clones stem from an unresolved V gene, and the remainder is unexplained. The D gene and trimming were derived from the DNA, and the V and J assignments and clone size from that table. The sample records 10,000 to 11,000 clones, approximately 90% of which are singletons. The top ten clones comprise about 5.8% of the sample.

The CDR3 spans 11 residues, from the cysteine through the phenylalanine. The sequence is cut down to CDR3 DNA, 33 bases in frame from base 1. As encoded in the germline V gene, CDR1 is SQVTM while CDR2 is ANQGSEA. The sample in question was Tregs from blood cultured with allogeneic cells, obtained before the transplant. The clonotype was recovered from a human patient who received a combined kidney and bone marrow transplant. This chain is built from TRBV29-1 and TRBJ2-1, and possibly TRBD2, on 5 matching bases. The CDR3 reads as follows: CRGASYNEQFF. The bases are TGCCGGGGAGCGAGCTACAATGAGCAGTTCTTC.